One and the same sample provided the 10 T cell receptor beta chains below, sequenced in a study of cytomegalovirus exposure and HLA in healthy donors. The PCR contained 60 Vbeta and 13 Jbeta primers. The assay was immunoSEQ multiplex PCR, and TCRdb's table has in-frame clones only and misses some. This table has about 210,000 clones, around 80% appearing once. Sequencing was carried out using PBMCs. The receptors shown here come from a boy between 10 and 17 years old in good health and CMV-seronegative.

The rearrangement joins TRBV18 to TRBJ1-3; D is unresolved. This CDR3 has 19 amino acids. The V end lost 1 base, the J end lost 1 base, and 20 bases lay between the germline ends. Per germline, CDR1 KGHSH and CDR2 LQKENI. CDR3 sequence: CASSPQRNTYHQSGNTIYF. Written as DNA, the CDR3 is TGTGCCAGCTCACCACAGCGCAATACTTACCACCAATCTGGAAACACCATATATTTT.

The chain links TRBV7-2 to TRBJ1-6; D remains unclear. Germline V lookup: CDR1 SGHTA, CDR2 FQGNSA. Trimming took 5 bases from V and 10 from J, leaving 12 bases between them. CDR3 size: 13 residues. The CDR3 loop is CASSLLLESPLHF. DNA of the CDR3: TGTGCCAGCAGCCTTCTCCTTGAGTCACCCCTCCACTTT. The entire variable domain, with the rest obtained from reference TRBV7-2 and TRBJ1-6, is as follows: GAGVSQSPSNKVTEKGKDVELRCDPISGHTALYWYRQSLGQGLEFLIYFQGNSAPDKSGLPSDRFSAERTGGSVSTLTIQRTQQEDSAVYLCASSLLLESPLHFGNGTRLTVT.

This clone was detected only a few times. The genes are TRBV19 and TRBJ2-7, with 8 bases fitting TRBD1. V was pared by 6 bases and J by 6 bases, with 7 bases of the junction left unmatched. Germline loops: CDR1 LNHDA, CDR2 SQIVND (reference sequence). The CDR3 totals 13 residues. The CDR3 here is CASSGQGAFEQYF. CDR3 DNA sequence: TGTGCCAGTAGCGGACAGGGCGCGTTCGAGCAGTACTTC.

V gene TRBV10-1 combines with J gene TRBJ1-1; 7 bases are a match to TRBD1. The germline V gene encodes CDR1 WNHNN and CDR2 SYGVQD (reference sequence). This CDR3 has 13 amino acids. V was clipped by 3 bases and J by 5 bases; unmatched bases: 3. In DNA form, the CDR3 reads TGCGCCAGCAGTGAATCGGGACAGACTGAAGCTTTCTTT. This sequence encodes CASSESGQTEAFF.

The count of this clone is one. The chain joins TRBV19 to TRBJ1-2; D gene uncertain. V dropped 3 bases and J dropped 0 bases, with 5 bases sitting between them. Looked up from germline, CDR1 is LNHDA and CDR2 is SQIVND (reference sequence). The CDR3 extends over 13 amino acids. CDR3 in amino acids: CASSMQANYGYTF. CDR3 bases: TGTGCCAGTAGTATGCAGGCTAACTATGGCTACACCTTC.

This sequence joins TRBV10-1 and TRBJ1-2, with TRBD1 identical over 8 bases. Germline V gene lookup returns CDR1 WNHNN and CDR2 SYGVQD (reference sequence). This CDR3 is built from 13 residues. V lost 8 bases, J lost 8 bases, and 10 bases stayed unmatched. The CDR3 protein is CASPDRAIPGYTF. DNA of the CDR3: TGCGCCAGCCCGGACAGGGCAATCCCCGGCTACACCTTC.

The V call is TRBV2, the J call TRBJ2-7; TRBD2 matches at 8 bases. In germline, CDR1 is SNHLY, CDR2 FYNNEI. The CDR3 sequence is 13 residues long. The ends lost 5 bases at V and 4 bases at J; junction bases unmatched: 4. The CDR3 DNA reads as TGTGCCAGCAGTTCCGCGGGAGGTTACGAGCAGTACTTC. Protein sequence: CASSSAGGYEQYF. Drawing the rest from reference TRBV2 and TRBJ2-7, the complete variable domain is EPEVTQTPSHQVTQMGQEVILRCVPISNHLYFYWYRQILGQKVEFLVSFYNNEISEKSEIFDDQFSVERPDGSNFTLKIRSTKLEDSAMYFCASSSAGGYEQYFGPGTRLTVT.

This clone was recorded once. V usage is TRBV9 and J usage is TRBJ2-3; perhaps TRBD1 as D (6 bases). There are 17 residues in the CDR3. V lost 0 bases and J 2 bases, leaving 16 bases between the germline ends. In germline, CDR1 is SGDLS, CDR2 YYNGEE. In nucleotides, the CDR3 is TGTGCCAGCAGCGTAGGATCGGGCAGGGGCCTCACAGATACGCAGTATTTT. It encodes CASSVGSGRGLTDTQYF.

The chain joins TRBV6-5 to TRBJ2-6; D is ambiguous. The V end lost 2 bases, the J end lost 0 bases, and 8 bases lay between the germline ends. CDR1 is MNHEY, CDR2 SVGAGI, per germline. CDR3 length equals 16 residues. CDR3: CASSYGRSSGANVLTF. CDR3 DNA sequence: TGTGCCAGCAGTTACGGTCGGAGCTCTGGGGCCAACGTCCTGACTTTC.

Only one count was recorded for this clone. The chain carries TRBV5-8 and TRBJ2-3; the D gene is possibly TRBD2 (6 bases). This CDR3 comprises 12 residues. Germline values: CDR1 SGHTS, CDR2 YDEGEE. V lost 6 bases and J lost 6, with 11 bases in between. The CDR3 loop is CASTGEGDTQYF. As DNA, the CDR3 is TGTGCCAGCACGGGGGAAGGGGATACGCAGTATTTT. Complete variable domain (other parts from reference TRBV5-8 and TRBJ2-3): EAGVTQSPTHLIKTRGQQATLRCSPISGHTSVYWYQQALGLGLQFLLWYDEGEERNRGNFPPRFSGRQFPNYSSELNVNALELEDSALYLCASTGEGDTQYFGPGTRLTVL.